This TCR beta chain was retrieved from a study of T cell repertoires in cytomegalovirus infection. Looking at the study overall: Indications came from public TCR beta signatures; they pointed to CMV infection and to a matching HLA type.

The table lists this clonotype with many counts. What it binds is unknown. Trimming took 6 bases from V and 8 from J, leaving 22 bases between them. Germline V gene lookup returns CDR1 WSHSY and CDR2 SAAADI. The CDR3 extends over 15 amino acids. TCRdb independently ran MiXCR on the reads; one entry per CDR3 protein. The repertoire includes about 920,000 distinct CDR3 sequences, roughly 30% of them detected once, and 11% to 15% sits in the top ten. Specimen: cultured CD8+ T cells from PBMCs, collected from culture after CMV antigen stimulation. The receptor's source is a human donor in good health (CMV status not recorded). Some clones in this sample may be carry-over from other donors' samples. The rearrangement joins TRBV10-2 to TRBJ1-1; D remains ambiguous. CDR3 nucleotides: TGCGCCAGCAGGAGTCAGGTCCCCACTTTCCCCGAAGCTTTCTTT. Translating it yields CASRSQVPTFPEAFF.